Presented here are 30 T cell receptor beta chains from one specimen sequenced in a study of molecular identifiers for immune sequencing clone quantification. TCRdb used MiXCR to reprocess the PCR reads, holding one entry per CDR3 protein. The sample has about 640,000 distinct CDR3 sequences, 15% to 20% seen once; the top ten hold under 0.95%. The specimen was naive CD8+ T cells from blood, with Jurkat cell RNA spiked in. Subset given: FACS-sorted CD8+CD4-CCR7+CD45RA+ naive T cells. These receptors all stem from a human donor in good health. Some libraries in this study had Jurkat cell RNA spiked in.

This sequence joins TRBV27 and TRBJ2-7; D gene ambiguous. The CDR3 runs 17 residues. V was clipped by 5 bases and J by 5 bases, with 25 bases between them. Germline-derived CDR1 and CDR2 are MNHEY and SMNVEV (reference sequence). As DNA, the CDR3 is TGTGCCAGCAGTCGAATCACCCCCCAAGGCCCGTTGAACGAGCAGTACTTC. Residues: CASSRITPQGPLNEQYF.

The genes are TRBV6-1 and TRBJ2-2; D not resolved. The CDR3 length is 12 residues. Germline V gene sequence: CDR1 MNHNS, CDR2 SASEGT. The V end lost 8 bases, the J end lost 0 bases, and 4 bases lay between the germline ends. The chain's CDR3 is CASPSNTGELFF. The CDR3 DNA sequence: TGTGCCAGCCCTTCGAACACCGGGGAGCTGTTTTTT.

As to this clonotype: This may stem from a read error, because a much larger clone lies one nucleotide away. The rearrangement joins TRBV29-1 to TRBJ2-2, with D unclear. The CDR3 contains 12 residues. Germline V gene sequence: CDR1 SQVTM, CDR2 ANQGSEA. V was shortened by 0 bases and J by 10 bases, with 9 bases between the two germline ends. Written as DNA, the CDR3 is TGCAGCGTTGAAGATATTCCCGAGGAGCTGTTTTTT. As protein: CSVEDIPEELFF.

J is TRBJ2-7 and V is TRBV27; D possibly uses TRBD1 or TRBD2 (5 bases each). Trimming stripped 5 bases from V and 3 bases from J, with 17 bases between. The CDR3 runs 15 residues. Germline lookup yields CDR1 MNHEY and CDR2 SMNVEV (reference sequence). CDR3 protein: CASSLGKGSSYEQYF. Here the CDR3 DNA reads TGTGCCAGCAGTCTTGGAAAGGGGAGCAGCTACGAGCAGTACTTC.

This clonotype appeared a few times. The gene calls are TRBV10-3 and TRBJ2-1; a possible D gene is TRBD2 (5 bases). Germline V CDR1 and CDR2: ENHRY, SYGVKD. V was pared by 3 bases and J by 4 bases, with 16 bases between. This CDR3 has 16 residues. Here the CDR3 reads CAISDPTGSSYNEQFF. CDR3 bases: TGTGCCATCAGTGATCCGACGGGGTCAAGTTACAATGAGCAGTTCTTC.

This clonotype occurred many times. The chain combines TRBV12-3 or TRBV12-4 with TRBJ2-7; D call uncertain. This CDR3 comprises 13 residues. The V and J ends lost 1 base and 6 bases respectively, with 10 bases between them. The CDR3 region is CASSLGPLGEQYF. The CDR3 DNA follows: TGTGCCAGCAGTTTAGGACCGCTCGGCGAGCAGTACTTC.

The chain joins TRBV4-3 to TRBJ2-7; D remains ambiguous. V was pared by 0 bases and J by 0 bases, with 9 bases between. The V gene's germline CDR1 is LGHNA and CDR2 YSLEER. The CDR3 runs to 15 residues. The DNA for the CDR3 is TGCGCCAGCAGCCAAGACTCCACGGGCTCCTACGAGCAGTACTTC. Its protein product is CASSQDSTGSYEQYF.

Points on this clonotype: This sequence may be a read error, since a much larger clone differs from it by one base. The J gene is TRBJ2-3, the V gene TRBV7-6; 10 bases match TRBD1. The CDR3 loop spans 15 amino acids. V lost 2 bases, J lost 8 bases, and 7 bases stayed unmatched. Germline V gives CDR1 SGHVS, CDR2 FNYEAQ. In DNA form, the CDR3 reads TGTGCCAGCAGCTTAACGGGACAGGGGATAGGTACGCAGTATTTT. This sequence encodes CASSLTGQGIGTQYF.

Points on this clonotype: A much larger clone lies one base from this, so it may be a read error. V gene TRBV30 combines with J gene TRBJ2-3, with TRBD2 identical over 10 bases. V shed 0 bases and J 9 bases; nucleotides not matched to a gene: 6. CDR1 is GTSNPN and CDR2 is SVGIG in the germline V gene (reference sequence). This CDR3 has 14 amino acids. The CDR3 here is CAWSVVLAGDTQYF. For the CDR3, the DNA is TGTGCCTGGAGTGTAGTCCTAGCGGGAGACACGCAGTATTTT.

The gene calls are TRBV20-1 and TRBJ1-6, with D perhaps TRBD1 (5 bases). CDR1 is DFQATT and CDR2 is SNEGSKA in the germline V gene (reference sequence). The CDR3 is 16 residues long. V shed 0 bases and J shed 9 bases, with 18 bases lying between them. The CDR3 DNA is TGCAGTGCTAGAGATTGGGGCAGTTCAAGTGGTTCACCCCTCCACTTT. Its protein is CSARDWGSSSGSPLHF.

The sample holds many counts of this clonotype. The chain is built from TRBV19 and TRBJ2-4, with 8 bases fitting TRBD1. Germline V gene lookup returns CDR1 LNHDA and CDR2 SQIVND (reference sequence). The CDR3 has 15 amino acids. Trimming removed 6 bases from V and 8 bases from J; junction bases left unmatched: 12. This CDR3 is CASSPGQEISDIQYF. The DNA of the CDR3 is TGTGCCAGTAGCCCGGGACAGGAGATCTCGGACATTCAGTACTTC.

This rearrangement joins TRBV30 to TRBJ2-3; D is unclear. This CDR3 has 12 amino acids. The germline V gene encodes CDR1 GTSNPN and CDR2 SVGIG (reference sequence). Between the trimmed V and J ends, which lost 1 base and 5 bases, there was a span of 7 bases. CDR3 residues: CAWSAPIDTQYF. CDR3 nucleotides: TGTGCCTGGAGTGCCCCTATAGATACGCAGTATTTT. Variable domain in full (rest from reference TRBV30 and TRBJ2-3): SQTIHQWPATLVQPVGSPLSLECTVEGTSNPNLYWYRQAAGRGLQLLFYSVGIGQISSEVPQNLSASRPQDRQFILSSKKLLLSDSGFYLCAWSAPIDTQYFGPGTRLTVL.

With respect to this clonotype: Just one base apart from a much larger clone, this may be a read error. V usage is TRBV20-1 and J usage is TRBJ1-4; D is ambiguous. CDR3 size: 14 residues. Per the germline V gene, CDR1 is DFQATT and CDR2 is SNEGSKA (reference sequence). The CDR3 DNA sequence: TGCAGTGCTAGAGAGGCAGATCCTAATGAAAAACCGTTTTTT. This sequence encodes CSAREADPNEKPFF.

This clonotype turned up a few times. The chain uses TRBV27 and TRBJ2-1; no clear D gene. Germline V gene sequence: CDR1 MNHEY, CDR2 SMNVEV (reference sequence). V lost 3 bases to trimming and J lost 7 bases, with 7 bases between them. There are 12 residues in the CDR3. The CDR3: CASSLFGNEQFF. As DNA, the CDR3 is TGTGCCAGCAGTTTGTTTGGGAATGAGCAGTTCTTC.

This clonotype occurred many times. The CDR3 region is CASSQLRGVLNPYEQYF. The CDR3 coding sequence is TGTGCCAGCAGCCAACTAAGAGGGGTCCTCAACCCCTACGAGCAGTACTTC. The chain joins TRBV5-6 to TRBJ2-7; D may match TRBD1 or TRBD2 (5 bases each). With 4 bases removed from V and 2 bases from J, the gap between germline ends came to 22 bases. The CDR3 sequence is 17 residues long. Germline assignment: CDR1 SGHDT and CDR2 YYEEEE.

The sample holds many counts of this clonotype. The chain links TRBV6-5 to TRBJ2-7; D not certain. V was shortened by 4 bases and J by 3 bases, with 19 bases between the two germline ends. The CDR3 covers 16 residues. Germline CDR1 reads MNHEY; CDR2 reads SVGAGI. The CDR3 sequence is CASSFSPDGSFYEQYF. The CDR3 DNA reads TGTGCCAGCAGTTTTTCCCCGGACGGTTCCTTCTACGAGCAGTACTTC.

This clonotype was seen many times. J is TRBJ1-5 and V is TRBV7-9; D gene uncertain. The CDR3 is 17 amino acids. The V and J ends lost 0 bases and 0 bases respectively, with 12 bases between them. Germline lookup yields CDR1 SEHNR and CDR2 FQNEAQ (reference sequence). This chain's CDR3 is CASSLAGDPYSNQPQHF. The CDR3 DNA follows: TGTGCCAGCAGCTTAGCAGGAGACCCTTATAGCAATCAGCCCCAGCATTTT.

This clonotype was seen at least ten times. The chain is built from TRBV3-1 and TRBJ2-5; TRBD2 is a possible D gene (6 bases). V gave up 2 bases and J gave up 4 bases, with 14 bases separating them. Germline V gene data show CDR1 as LGHDT and CDR2 as YNNKEL (reference sequence). CDR3 size: 15 residues. Here the CDR3 reads CASSQQGLNSETQYF. The CDR3, as DNA: TGTGCCAGCAGCCAACAGGGACTCAATTCAGAGACCCAGTACTTC.

V and J are TRBV19 and TRBJ2-7; D possibly corresponds to TRBD2 (5 bases). Trimming pared 10 bases from V and 2 bases from J, leaving 18 bases between. Germline V gene sequence: CDR1 LNHDA, CDR2 SQIVND (reference sequence). CDR3 length: 14 residues. The CDR3 loop is CATTAAIGAYEQYF. The DNA for the CDR3 is TGTGCCACCACGGCCGCGATCGGGGCCTACGAGCAGTACTTC.

This clonotype was found many times. The chain joins TRBV30 to TRBJ1-1; TRBD1 is a possible D gene (6 bases). This CDR3 comprises 12 residues. The germline V gene encodes CDR1 GTSNPN and CDR2 SVGIG (reference sequence). V lost 5 bases and J 8 bases, leaving 15 bases between the germline ends. The CDR3 DNA reads as TGTGCCTGGGGCGGAGGGACAACCGAAGCTTTCTTT. Protein sequence: CAWGGGTTEAFF.

As for this clonotype: A much bigger clone sits one base away, suggesting this may be a read error. Given the absence of the conserved phenylalanine or tryptophan at the CDR3 end, a read error is likely. The genes are TRBV27 and TRBJ1-2, with a weak D call TRBD1 (5 bases). Germline V gives CDR1 MNHEY, CDR2 SMNVEV (reference sequence). Trimming cost V 8 bases and J 5 bases, with 18 bases left between them. The CDR3 consists of 14 residues. The CDR3 nucleotides are TGTGCCAGCGCTAGGGGCCCACAGCCATATGGCTACACCCTC. This gives the protein CASARGPQPYGYTL.

The chain joins TRBV4-1 to TRBJ2-5; 9 nucleotides agree with TRBD2. V gave up 4 bases and J gave up 5 bases; unmatched junction bases: 11. Germline V gene lookup returns CDR1 MGHRA and CDR2 YSYEKL. This CDR3 is 16 amino acids long. Here the CDR3 reads CASSPWGGGASETQYF. CDR3 nucleotides: TGCGCCAGCAGCCCGTGGGGCGGGGGGGCATCTGAGACCCAGTACTTC.

This clonotype was seen a handful of times. The chain couples TRBV20-1 to TRBJ1-1, with 8 positions matching TRBD1. J gave up 4 bases and V 5 bases, and 6 bases lay outside the gene matches. The germline CDR1 and CDR2 sequences are DFQATT and SNEGSKA (reference sequence). The CDR3 totals 13 residues. The CDR3 region has the DNA TGCAGTGCTTCGGACAGGGAGGCCACTGAAGCTTTCTTT. This sequence encodes CSASDREATEAFF.

The table lists this clonotype with many counts. The chain combines TRBV7-9 with TRBJ2-5; D remains ambiguous. Trimming took off 4 bases at V and 7 bases at J, with 7 bases between the two ends. The CDR3 consists of 11 residues. From germline, CDR1 is SEHNR and CDR2 FQNEAQ (reference sequence). The CDR3 here is CASSSRGTQYF. CDR3 coding DNA: TGTGCCAGCAGCTCCCGTGGGACCCAGTACTTC. Supplemented by reference TRBV7-9 and TRBJ2-5, the full variable domain reads DTGVSQNPRHKITKRGQNVTFRCDPISEHNRLYWYRQTLGQGPEFLTYFQNEAQLEKSRLLSDRFSAERPKGSFSTLEIQRTEQGDSAMYLCASSSRGTQYFGPGTRLLVL.

This clonotype came up many times. The chain recombines TRBV9 with TRBJ2-5; 8 bases are a match to TRBD1. The CDR3 is made up of 15 amino acids. CDR1 is SGDLS, CDR2 YYNGEE, per germline. Losses at the gene ends were 4 bases for V and 4 bases for J; bases not matched to a gene: 9. The CDR3: CASSPRTGLLETQYF. In nucleotides, the CDR3 is TGTGCCAGCAGCCCACGGACAGGGTTGTTAGAGACCCAGTACTTC.

This clonotype occurred many times. The genes are TRBV12-3 or TRBV12-4 and TRBJ2-7; D is uncertain. Deletions cut 5 bases from V and 5 bases from J, with 10 bases between. The CDR3 extends over 12 amino acids. The CDR3 loop reads CASSPGWDEQYF. The CDR3 coding sequence is TGTGCCAGCAGTCCCGGATGGGACGAGCAGTACTTC.

With regard to this clonotype: Since a much larger clone is just one base distant, this may be a read error. The chain has TRBV7-6 and TRBJ2-7; D is undetermined. The CDR3 totals 14 residues. Germline-derived CDR1 and CDR2 are SGHVS and FNYEAQ. The CDR3 DNA reads TGTGCCAGCAGCCAACTCACAAGCTCCTACGAGCGGTACTTC. Translating gives CASSQLTSSYERYF.

Worth noting for this clonotype: A much larger clone is a single base away; this may be a read error. V gene TRBV27 combines with J gene TRBJ1-1; D remains ambiguous. The CDR3 runs to 14 residues. Germline CDR1 is MNHEY and CDR2 is SMNVEV (reference sequence). The CDR3 loop is CASSAGGLGTGAFF. CDR3 DNA sequence: TGTGCCAGCAGCGCGGGAGGGCTTGGCACTGGAGCTTTCTTT.

On this clonotype itself: One base away lies a much larger clone, so this may be a sequencing read error. The chain has TRBV29-1 and TRBJ2-7; D is undetermined. This CDR3 has 14 amino acids. Per germline, CDR1 SQVTM and CDR2 ANQGSEA. The CDR3 loop is CSVEDLGIPYEQCF. The CDR3 DNA reads TGCAGCGTTGAAGATCTAGGTATACCCTACGAGCAGTGCTTC.

This clonotype came up many times. The genes are TRBV15 and TRBJ2-3; 10 positions match TRBD2. Trimming cost V 9 bases and J 2 bases; bases outside gene matches: 11. The CDR3 consists of 16 residues. CDR1 and CDR2 from the germline V gene are LNHNV and YYDKDF (reference sequence). CDR3 region: CATSGRAPKDTDTQYF. In nucleotides, the CDR3 is TGTGCCACGAGCGGGAGGGCCCCGAAAGACACAGATACGCAGTATTTT.